This T cell receptor (beta chain) was obtained from a study of identical twins. In its sample, this clonotype was seen a few times. Its target is unknown. Using its own MiXCR run on the 5' RACE reads, TCRdb lists one record per CDR3 protein. This table holds 700,000 or so distinct CDR3 sequences, less than 25% found once. General observations from the study: Abundant cord blood beta clonotypes carried fewer insertions; memory repertoires showed none. The study drew conclusions from cross-sectional statistical analysis, not from following the same donors.

The CDR3 runs 14 residues. V was clipped by 7 bases and J by 4 bases; unmatched bases: 6. These same records also appear under a second study, on T cells expressing NK-cell markers. This second report adds: Sequencing of TCR beta repertoires drew on sorted CD3+CD56+NKG2C+, CD3+CD56+NKG2C- and CD3+CD56-NKG2C+ T cells. Expanded clones of NKG2C+ T cells had an unclear HCMV specificity.

The clonotype originates from a woman aged 18-29 years in good health. The J gene is TRBJ2-3, the V gene TRBV12-3 or TRBV12-4, with 9 nucleotides matching TRBD2. Material: PBMCs. This CDR3 is CASTWAGGADTQYF. In DNA, the CDR3 is TGTGCCAGCACCTGGGCGGGAGGGGCAGATACGCAGTATTTT.